The 6 T cell receptor beta chains below come from one sample, sequenced in a study of OX40 agonist ivuxolimab in advanced cancers. The receptor library was made with the immunoSEQ multiplex PCR assay. The table was pulled from immuneACCESS by TCRdb, which kept in-frame rearrangements only. Such tables lose some clones; where checked, under half of the loss comes from unresolved V genes, and the rest has no known cause. The sample table records over 40,000 clones; 88% of these occur just once. In total, the top ten clones hold about 3.7% of the sample. Sample: CD4+ or CD8+ T cells sorted from blood, taken in a trial of the OX40 agonist ivuxolimab. These TCRs come from an adult with an advanced solid tumor such as melanoma, head and neck, liver or kidney cancer.

V is TRBV6-1 and J is TRBJ2-3; D gene ambiguous. Germline V CDR1 and CDR2: MNHNS, SASEGT. V was clipped by 6 bases and J by 2 bases, with 15 bases between them. The CDR3 loop spans 15 amino acids. The CDR3 coding sequence is TGTGCCAGCAGGAGGTACCCGTTCAACACAGATACGCAGTATTTT. Translated: CASRRYPFNTDTQYF.

The genes are TRBV29-1 and TRBJ2-1; D might be TRBD1 or TRBD2, each matching 6 bases. This CDR3 comprises 15 residues. Trimming shortened V by 3 bases and J by 7 bases, and 19 bases separated the two germline ends. Looked up from germline, CDR1 is SQVTM and CDR2 is ANQGSEA. The CDR3 loop is CSVERGANFGNEQFF. The CDR3 region has the DNA TGCAGCGTTGAGAGGGGGGCAAATTTCGGGAATGAGCAGTTCTTC.

The chain combines TRBV7-9 with TRBJ2-5, with a weak D call TRBD1 (7 bases). The V and J ends lost 5 bases and 4 bases respectively, with 20 bases between them. The CDR3 is made up of 16 amino acids. From germline, CDR1 is SEHNR and CDR2 FQNEAQ (reference sequence). The CDR3 DNA reads as TGTGCCAGCAGCCGAGCAGGGGGGCTCCCCCGAGAGACCCAGTACTTC. As protein: CASSRAGGLPRETQYF. Variable domain in full (rest from reference TRBV7-9 and TRBJ2-5): DTGVSQNPRHKITKRGQNVTFRCDPISEHNRLYWYRQTLGQGPEFLTYFQNEAQLEKSRLLSDRFSAERPKGSFSTLEIQRTEQGDSAMYLCASSRAGGLPRETQYFGPGTRLLVL.

The rearrangement links TRBV6-1 to TRBJ1-1, with D possibly being TRBD1 (6 bases). CDR3 length equals 13 residues. Trimming pared 3 bases from V and 4 bases from J, leaving 9 bases between. Germline-derived CDR1 and CDR2 are MNHNS and SASEGT. The CDR3 coding sequence is TGTGCCAGCAGTGAGGGGGGCCCCACTGAAGCTTTCTTT. Translation: CASSEGGPTEAFF.

The rearrangement links TRBV7-6 to TRBJ2-2; D is uncertain. The CDR3 extends over 17 amino acids. The V end lost 5 bases, the J end lost 4 bases, and 20 bases lay between the germline ends. CDR1 and CDR2 from the germline V gene are SGHVS and FNYEAQ. CDR3 bases: TGTGCCAGCAGCCCGTTAAGGTCAGAAGACCGCACCGGGGAGCTGTTTTTT. Protein product: CASSPLRSEDRTGELFF.

The rearrangement links TRBV2 to TRBJ1-5; a possible D gene is TRBD1 (6 bases). The CDR3 is 15 residues long. Germline-derived CDR1 and CDR2 are SNHLY and FYNNEI. With 1 base removed from V and 4 bases from J, the gap between germline ends came to 11 bases. This CDR3 reads CASSEEGTPNQPQHF. The CDR3 DNA reads as TGTGCCAGCAGTGAAGAAGGGACACCGAATCAGCCCCAGCATTTT.